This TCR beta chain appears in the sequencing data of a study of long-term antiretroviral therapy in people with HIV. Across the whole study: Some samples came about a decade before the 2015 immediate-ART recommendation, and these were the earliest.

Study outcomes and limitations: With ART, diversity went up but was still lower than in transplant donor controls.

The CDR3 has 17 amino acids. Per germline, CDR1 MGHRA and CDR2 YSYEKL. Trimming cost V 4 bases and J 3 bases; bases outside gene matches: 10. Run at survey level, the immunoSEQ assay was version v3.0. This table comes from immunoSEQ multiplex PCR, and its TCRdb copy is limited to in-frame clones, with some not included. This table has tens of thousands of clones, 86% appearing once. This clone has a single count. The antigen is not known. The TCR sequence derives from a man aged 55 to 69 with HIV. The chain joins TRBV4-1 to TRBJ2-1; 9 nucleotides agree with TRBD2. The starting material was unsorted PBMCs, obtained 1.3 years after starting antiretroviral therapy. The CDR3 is CASSRAVVAGVYNEQFF. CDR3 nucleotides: TGCGCCAGCAGCCGAGCGGTTGTAGCGGGAGTCTACAATGAGCAGTTCTTC.